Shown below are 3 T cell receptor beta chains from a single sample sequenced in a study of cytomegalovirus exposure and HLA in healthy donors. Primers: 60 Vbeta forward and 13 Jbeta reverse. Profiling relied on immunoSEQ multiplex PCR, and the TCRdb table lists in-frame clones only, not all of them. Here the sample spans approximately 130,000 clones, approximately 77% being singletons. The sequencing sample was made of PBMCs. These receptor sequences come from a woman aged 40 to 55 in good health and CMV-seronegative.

Here the CDR3 reads CASSHRVGQPQHF. CDR3 nucleotides: TGTGCCAGCAGTCACAGGGTCGGACAGCCCCAGCATTTT. This chain joins TRBV6-1 and TRBJ1-5, with a weak D call TRBD1 (6 bases). Germline CDR1 MNHNS, CDR2 SASEGT. The CDR3 is 13 amino acids. With 5 bases removed from V and 7 bases from J, the gap between germline ends came to 12 bases.

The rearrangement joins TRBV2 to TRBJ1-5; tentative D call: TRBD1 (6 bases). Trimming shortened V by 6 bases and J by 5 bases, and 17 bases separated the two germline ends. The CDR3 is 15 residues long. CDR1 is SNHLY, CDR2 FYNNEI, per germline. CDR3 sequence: CASSASVQGYQPQHF. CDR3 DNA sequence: TGTGCCAGCAGCGCATCTGTACAGGGATATCAGCCCCAGCATTTT.

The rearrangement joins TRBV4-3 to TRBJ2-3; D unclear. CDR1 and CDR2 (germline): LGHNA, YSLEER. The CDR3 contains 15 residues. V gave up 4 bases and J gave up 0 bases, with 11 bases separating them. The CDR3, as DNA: TGCGCCAGCAGCCCGGGTAGCTTGAGCACAGATACGCAGTATTTT. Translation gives CASSPGSLSTDTQYF.